The 26 T cell receptor beta chains in this list originate from one sample, sequenced in a study of blood T cell repertoires in COVID-19. Clones were read by immunoSEQ multiplex PCR, and TCRdb kept only the in-frame ones, dropping some. The sample holds roughly 56,000 clones, approximately 84% seen once. The source material was peripheral blood. The receptors come from a human donor in a cohort sampled during active COVID-19.

The chain couples TRBV5-1 to TRBJ2-5, with 8 nucleotides matching TRBD2. The CDR3 spans 14 residues. Losses at the gene ends were 5 bases for V and 5 bases for J; bases not matched to a gene: 8. The V gene's germline CDR1 is SGHRS and CDR2 YFSETQ. CDR3: CASRVGLATETQYF. The CDR3 nucleotides read TGCGCCAGCAGGGTAGGACTAGCTACGGAGACCCAGTACTTC.

The V call is TRBV2, the J call TRBJ2-5; 8 bases align to TRBD2. The CDR3 has 15 residues. Germline V CDR1 and CDR2: SNHLY, FYNNEI. Unmatched junction bases numbered 9, after V lost 7 bases and J lost 2 bases. The CDR3 loop is CASIRTSGVQETQYF. The CDR3 bases are TGTGCCAGCATAAGAACTAGCGGCGTGCAAGAGACCCAGTACTTC.

This sequence joins TRBV11-3 and TRBJ2-7; D may be TRBD1 (5 bases). The germline gives CDR1 SGHNT, CDR2 YENEEA. The V gene lost 2 bases and the J gene lost 3 bases, with 8 bases spanning the gap. CDR3 size: 13 residues. In DNA form, the CDR3 reads TGTGCCAGCAGCTTACGACAGAGCTACGAGCAGTACTTC. Its protein is CASSLRQSYEQYF.

The V and J genes are TRBV3-1 (or the pseudogene TRBV3-2) and TRBJ2-5, with TRBD2 identical over 9 bases. Germline V gene sequence: CDR1 LGHDT, CDR2 YNNKEL (reference sequence). CDR3 length equals 16 residues. V was pared by 7 bases and J by 5 bases, with 14 bases of the junction left unmatched. The CDR3 spells CASTFIAGAREETQYF. The CDR3 bases are TGTGCCAGCACCTTTATAGCGGGAGCGAGGGAGGAGACCCAGTACTTC.

This clone was seen a few times. The chain joins TRBV7-9 to TRBJ1-5; 8 bases line up with TRBD1. The CDR3 consists of 15 residues. The V segment lost 3 bases and the J segment 4 bases; nucleotides outside the gene matches: 5. Looked up from germline, CDR1 is SEHNR and CDR2 is FQNEAQ (reference sequence). The chain's CDR3 is CASSLGTGINQPQHF. The CDR3 nucleotides are TGTGCCAGCAGCTTGGGGACAGGAATAAATCAGCCCCAGCATTTT.

The V call is TRBV7-6, the J call TRBJ1-6, with 7 bases identical to TRBD1. This CDR3 has 16 residues. Trimming cost V 1 base and J 10 bases; bases outside gene matches: 10. Germline V gives CDR1 SGHVS, CDR2 FNYEAQ. The CDR3 here is CASSLGTTGLASPLHF. In nucleotides, the CDR3 is TGTGCCAGCAGCTTAGGAACGACAGGGTTAGCGTCACCCCTCCACTTT.

The chain links TRBV7-9 to TRBJ2-1, with TRBD2 matching over 8 bases. Unmatched junction bases numbered 5, after V lost 10 bases and J lost 0 bases. Germline V gene lookup returns CDR1 SEHNR and CDR2 FQNEAQ (reference sequence). The CDR3 runs to 14 residues. In nucleotides, the CDR3 is TGTGCCACCGTAACTAGCGGCTCCTACAATGAGCAGTTCTTC. This sequence encodes CATVTSGSYNEQFF.

The gene calls are TRBV5-4 and TRBJ2-7, with 8 bases fitting TRBD2. J was trimmed by 6 bases and V by 4 bases; bases with no gene match: 12. The V gene's germline CDR1 is SGHNT and CDR2 YYREEE (reference sequence). This CDR3 spans 15 amino acids. The CDR3 coding sequence is TGTGCCAGCAGCATCGGACTAGCAACGACCGGCGAGCAGTACTTC. It codes for CASSIGLATTGEQYF.

The gene calls are TRBV7-8 and TRBJ2-3; 10 bases are a match to TRBD2. The CDR3 runs 19 residues. Germline V gives CDR1 SGHVS, CDR2 FQNEAQ. Germline trimming cut 4 bases from V and 5 bases from J; bases unmatched to any gene: 18. As DNA, the CDR3 is TGTGCCAGCAGCTCCCCCACCGGTGGGCTAGCGGGAGCCCGAGATACGCAGTATTTT. Protein product: CASSSPTGGLAGARDTQYF.

This chain uses TRBV4-2 with TRBJ2-1; 10 bases fit TRBD2. Germline loops: CDR1 LGHNA, CDR2 YNFKEQ. The V gene end was trimmed by 4 bases and the J gene end by 1 base; junction bases not matched to a gene: 10. The CDR3 length is 18 residues. The CDR3 is CASSPWASGSVSYNEQFF. The CDR3 DNA sequence: TGTGCCAGCAGCCCCTGGGCTAGCGGGAGTGTATCCTACAATGAGCAGTTCTTC.

This clone showed up just a few times. This chain connects TRBV3-1 (or the pseudogene TRBV3-2) to TRBJ1-4; D perhaps matches TRBD1 (5 bases). This CDR3 has 17 amino acids. Germline V gene lookup returns CDR1 LGHDT and CDR2 YNNKEL (reference sequence). Trimming pared 4 bases from V and 2 bases from J, leaving 17 bases between. The CDR3 DNA is TGTGCCAGCAGCCTCAAAGGGGTGGGCGCGACTAATGAAAAACTGTTTTTT. Protein sequence: CASSLKGVGATNEKLFF.

This chain links TRBV11-2 with TRBJ2-5; weak D call: TRBD1 (5 bases). This CDR3 has 13 amino acids. CDR1 is SGHAT, CDR2 FQNNGV, per germline. Between the trimmed V and J ends, which lost 6 bases and 6 bases, there was a span of 14 bases. CDR3 DNA sequence: TGTGCCAGCAGTCCTCAGGGTACGAAGACCCAGTACTTC. This translates into CASSPQGTKTQYF.

The rearrangement links TRBV6-1 to TRBJ2-6; the match to TRBD1 covers 10 bases. Losses at the gene ends were 4 bases for V and 1 base for J; bases not matched to a gene: 4. The CDR3 has 17 residues. Germline-derived CDR1 and CDR2 are MNHNS and SASEGT. The CDR3 region is CASSGDRGKSGANVLTF. The CDR3 DNA reads TGTGCCAGCAGTGGGGACAGGGGAAAGTCTGGGGCCAACGTCCTGACTTTC.

The chain uses TRBV5-1 and TRBJ2-5, with 11 nucleotides matching TRBD2. Germline CDR1 is SGHRS and CDR2 is YFSETQ. The CDR3 is 16 residues long. The J segment lost 1 base and the V segment lost 4 bases, leaving 6 bases of the junction unmatched. Written as DNA, the CDR3 is TGCGCCAGCAGCCCCACTAGCGGGAGCCCCCAAGAGACCCAGTACTTC. Translating gives CASSPTSGSPQETQYF.

J is TRBJ1-2 and V is TRBV9, with a possible D match to TRBD1 (5 bases). CDR1 and CDR2 (germline): SGDLS, YYNGEE. The CDR3 contains 19 residues. V shed 0 bases and J shed 0 bases, with 21 bases lying between them. CDR3 amino acids: CASSVEGRGQPRANYGYTF. CDR3 bases: TGTGCCAGCAGCGTAGAAGGAAGAGGACAACCCCGGGCTAACTATGGCTACACCTTC.

The chain is built from TRBV6-5 and TRBJ2-3, with D perhaps TRBD2 (6 bases). Trimming stripped 0 bases from V and 6 bases from J, with 13 bases between. From germline, CDR1 is MNHEY and CDR2 SVGAGI. The CDR3 runs 15 residues. The CDR3 region is CASSYSGGNLDTQYF. For the CDR3, the DNA is TGTGCCAGCAGTTACTCGGGCGGGAACCTTGATACGCAGTATTTT.

The V call is TRBV3-1 (or the pseudogene TRBV3-2), the J call TRBJ1-6, with a weak D call TRBD1 (6 bases). Germline V gives CDR1 LGHDT, CDR2 YNNKEL (reference sequence). The CDR3 length is 15 residues. V was cut by 1 base and J by 7 bases, with 11 bases left in between. The CDR3 nucleotides read TGTGCCAGCAGCCAAGTACAGGGCGTAAATTCACCCCTCCACTTT. Translating gives CASSQVQGVNSPLHF.

V gene TRBV7-9 combines with J gene TRBJ2-1, with D possibly matching TRBD1 (5 bases). The CDR3 is made up of 15 amino acids. The germline V gene encodes CDR1 SEHNR and CDR2 FQNEAQ (reference sequence). The ends were cut back, 4 bases at V and 9 bases at J, with 19 bases in the middle. As DNA, the CDR3 is TGTGCCAGCAGCTCTAGGGGTGGGTTATCTCGTGAGCAGTTCTTC. Protein product: CASSSRGGLSREQFF.

This sequence joins TRBV6-2 or TRBV6-3 and TRBJ1-5; D gene uncertain. Trimming cost V 4 bases and J 10 bases, with 11 bases left between them. The germline V gene encodes CDR1 MNHEY and CDR2 SVGEGT. This CDR3 has 12 amino acids. The CDR3 DNA follows: TGTGCCAGCAGTTCCTCTTTTCAACCCCAGCATTTT. This gives the protein CASSSSFQPQHF.

The CDR3 here is CASSLWGLYNEQFF. In DNA form, the CDR3 reads TGTGCCAGCAGTTTATGGGGCCTATACAATGAGCAGTTCTTC. The genes are TRBV27 and TRBJ2-1, with D perhaps TRBD1 (5 bases). Germline V gene lookup returns CDR1 MNHEY and CDR2 SMNVEV (reference sequence). The V gene lost 1 base and the J gene lost 4 bases, with 8 bases spanning the gap. This CDR3 has 14 amino acids.

The gene calls are TRBV11-2 and TRBJ1-4; D might be TRBD1 (6 bases). V was clipped by 5 bases and J by 1 base, with 11 bases between them. The CDR3 totals 15 residues. Looked up from germline, CDR1 is SGHAT and CDR2 is FQNNGV. DNA of the CDR3: TGTGCCAGCAGCAAACAGGGTATAACTAATGAAAAACTGTTTTTT. Amino acids: CASSKQGITNEKLFF.

The chain employs TRBV5-4 and TRBJ2-1; TRBD2 matches at 9 bases. The CDR3 has 15 residues. Germline lookup yields CDR1 SGHNT and CDR2 YYREEE (reference sequence). Unmatched junction bases numbered 9, after V lost 2 bases and J lost 9 bases. CDR3 residues: CASSFGGRAPSEQFF. CDR3 coding DNA: TGTGCCAGCAGCTTTGGCGGGAGGGCCCCCAGTGAGCAGTTCTTC. The entire variable domain, with the rest obtained from reference TRBV5-4 and TRBJ2-1, is as follows: ETGVTQSPTHLIKTRGQQVTLRCSSQSGHNTVSWYQQALGQGPQFIFQYYREEENGRGNFPPRFSGLQFPNYSSELNVNALELDDSALYLCASSFGGRAPSEQFFGPGTRLTVL.

CDR3 DNA sequence: TGTGCCACCAGTAATACAGGGGGGGCTGAAGCTTTCTTT. Residues: CATSNTGGAEAFF. This chain joins TRBV24-1 and TRBJ1-1; TRBD1 agrees at 8 bases. V dropped 6 bases and J dropped 6; count of bases not matched to a gene: 5. Germline CDR1 is KGHDR and CDR2 is SFDVKD. This CDR3 spans 13 amino acids.

The chain couples TRBV4-2 to TRBJ2-2; TRBD2 aligns across 8 bases. V lost 7 bases and J lost 2; bases outside the gene matches: 3. Germline V CDR1 and CDR2: LGHNA, YNFKEQ. The CDR3 has 14 residues. Here the CDR3 DNA reads TGTGCCAGCATGAGCGGGAGTAACACCGGGGAGCTGTTTTTT. It codes for CASMSGSNTGELFF.

In its sample, this clone was seen once. CDR3 bases: TGTGCCATCAGTGGGGACAATTTAGGAGTTTCCTACAATGAGCAGTTCTTC. Amino acids: CAISGDNLGVSYNEQFF. The gene calls are TRBV10-3 and TRBJ2-1, with D perhaps matching TRBD1 (6 bases). Germline V gene data show CDR1 as ENHRY and CDR2 as SYGVKD. The V gene lost 4 bases and the J gene lost 1 base, with 17 bases spanning the gap. The CDR3 totals 17 residues.

This chain links TRBV7-9 with TRBJ2-5; D possibly corresponds to TRBD2 (5 bases). V lost 4 bases, J lost 5 bases, and 8 bases lay in between. This CDR3 is built from 12 residues. Germline loops: CDR1 SEHNR, CDR2 FQNEAQ (reference sequence). CDR3 loop: CASSSTGETQYF. In nucleotides, the CDR3 is TGTGCCAGCAGCTCGACGGGGGAGACCCAGTACTTC.